A selection of T cell receptor beta chains follows, all from one sample in a study of OX40 agonist ivuxolimab in advanced cancers. Sequenced by immunoSEQ multiplex PCR; TCRdb stores in-frame clones only, minus some. The data contain 43,000 or so clones, about nine tenths of them singletons. The material sequenced was CD4+ or CD8+ T cells sorted from blood, taken in a trial of the OX40 agonist ivuxolimab. The source is an adult with an advanced solid tumor such as melanoma, head and neck, liver or kidney cancer. CDR3s include the opening cysteine and the closing phenylalanine or tryptophan. D genes are given only for firm matches. Clone size is shown for a subset of rows, as once, few, many or a class of expanded clone.

NA NA TRBJ1-5 TRBV18 TGTGCCAGCTCACCCTCAGGGTTGGTTCAGCCCCAGCATTTT CASSPSGLVQPQHF
once NA TRBJ2-3 TRBV29-1 TGCAGCGTTGCCCTAGGGTACACAGATACGCAGTATTTT CSVALGYTDTQYF
NA NA TRBJ2-5 TRBV5-1 TGCGCCAGCAGCGGTCTCAGGGTCCAAGAGACCCAGTACTTC CASSGLRVQETQYF
NA NA TRBJ1-6 TRBV7-3 TGTGCCAGCAGCTTCGAGGCGGTAAATTCACCCCTCCACTTT CASSFEAVNSPLHF
NA NA TRBJ2-2 TRBV7-3 TGTGCCAGCAGGTCAACTAGAAACACCGGGGAGCTGTTTTTT CASRSTRNTGELFF
NA NA TRBJ2-5 TRBV18 TGTGCCAGCTCACCGCTCGTTGGACTACAAGAGACCCAGTACTTC CASSPLVGLQETQYF
NA TRBD2 TRBJ2-1 TRBV5-1 TGCGCCAGCAGCTTGGCAGGCCTAGCGGGAATCAATGAGCAGTTCTTC CASSLAGLAGINEQFF
NA TRBD2 TRBJ2-1 TRBV27 TGTGCCAGCAGTCCCCCCTCCCTAGCGGGAGGCTACCACAATGAGCAGTTCTTC CASSPPSLAGGYHNEQFF
once TRBD2 TRBJ2-7 TRBV11-2 TGTGCCAGCAGCGCACGGAGACTAGCCCAGAGCTCCTACGAGCAGTACTTC CASSARRLAQSSYEQYF
few TRBD2 TRBJ2-7 TRBV5-1 TGCGCCAGCAGGGGGACTAGCGGGAGGAGGTACTTC CASRGTSGRRYF
NA NA TRBJ2-7 TRBV2 TGTGCCAGCTCCTCTATACCGTCCTACGAGCAGTACTTC CASSSIPSYEQYF
NA NA TRBJ2-2 TRBV18 TGTGCCAGCTCTCCGACTGCGACCGGGGAGCTGTTTTTT CASSPTATGELFF
NA NA TRBJ1-1 TRBV6-1 TGTGCCAGCAGTGATTGGGGGAACACTGAAGCTTTCTTT CASSDWGNTEAFF
few TRBD1 TRBJ1-5 TRBV30 TGTGCCTGGAGTGCTGACAGGGAATATCAGCCCCAGCATTTT CAWSADREYQPQHF
NA TRBD1 TRBJ2-5 TRBV7-7 TGTGCTAGCAGCTTACGGACAGGGGGCGCGGAGACCCAGTACTTC CASSLRTGGAETQYF
NA NA TRBJ2-7 TRBV15 TGTGCCACCAGCAGAGCGGCAGGGTTCTCCTACGAGCAGTACTTC CATSRAAGFSYEQYF
NA NA TRBJ2-1 TRBV4-1 TGCGCCAGCCTATCAAGGGAGAATTACTCCAATGAGCAGTTCTTC CASLSRENYSNEQFF
NA TRBD2 TRBJ2-3 TRBV28 TGTGCCAGCAGTCCTTACCCGGGACTAGCGACAGATACGCAGTATTTT CASSPYPGLATDTQYF
NA TRBD1 TRBJ1-6 TRBV28 TGTGCCAGCCGGACAGGGGGCGATAATTCACCCCTCCACTTT CASRTGGDNSPLHF
NA TRBD2 TRBJ2-7 TRBV7-9 TGTGCCAGCAGCTTGTCTAGCGGGGTCTGGGAGCAGTACTTC CASSLSSGVWEQYF
NA TRBD2 TRBJ2-1 TRBV6-1 TGTGCCAGCAGCGGCGGTGGTAGCGGGATGGGTGAGCAGTTCTTC CASSGGGSGMGEQFF
NA NA TRBJ2-5 TRBV10-1 TGCGCCAGCAGTGAGTCGAGGTTGGGAGAGACCCAGTACTTC CASSESRLGETQYF
NA TRBD2 TRBJ2-5 TRBV5-4 TGTGCGATCCCGGGACTAGGGGGGGAGACCCAGTACTTC CAIPGLGGETQYF
NA NA TRBJ2-7 TRBV5-6 TGTGCCAGCAGCACCTACCGAATAAACTCCTACGAGCAGTACTTC CASSTYRINSYEQYF
NA NA TRBJ2-1 TRBV7-8 TGTGCCAGCAGCTTAGTGCTACTTAGCTCCTACAATGAGCAGTTCTTC CASSLVLLSSYNEQFF
NA TRBD1 TRBJ2-2 TRBV6-6 TGTGCCAGCAGTCTAATGGACAGGGGGCCGACCGGGGAGCTGTTTTTT CASSLMDRGPTGELFF
NA TRBD1 TRBJ2-3 TRBV18 TGTGCCAGCTCACGGAGGACAGGGAACGGAGAAGATACGCAGTATTTT CASSRRTGNGEDTQYF
few NA TRBJ2-1 TRBV6-5 TGTGCCAGCAGAGCGGTCAATGAGCAGTTCTTC CASRAVNEQFF
once NA TRBJ1-1 TRBV18 TGTGCCAGCTCACCACCTGTGAATGGGGTCATGAACACTGAAGCTTTCTTT CASSPPVNGVMNTEAFF